This T cell receptor (beta chain) was obtained from a study of T cell repertoires in cytomegalovirus infection. Overall study: CMV infection together with matching HLA type was indicated by public TCR beta signatures. Whole-study results and caveats: CMV-specific TCR beta clonotypes restricted by HLA-C were the ones dominating the ex vivo response.

Germline assignment: CDR1 SGHKS and CDR2 YYEKEE (reference sequence). V was shortened by 1 base and J by 2 bases, with 4 bases between the two germline ends. This CDR3 has 12 amino acids. To note about this clonotype: Its target is not known.

TCRdb re-analysed the reads in MiXCR, keeping a single row per CDR3 protein. The sample shows 250,000 to 300,000 distinct CDR3 sequences, approximately 13% of them seen only once. The chain links TRBV5-5 to TRBJ2-7; D ambiguous. The receptor comes from a human donor in good health (CMV status not recorded). Some clones in this sample may be carry-over from other donors' samples. Material: PBMCs. The CDR3 nucleotides are TGTGCCAGCAGCTTGTTTCCCTACGAGCAGTACTTC. The encoded protein is CASSLFPYEQYF.